The clone carrying this TCR beta chain was counted many times. Its cognate antigen is unknown. This sample was included in a study of T-cell reconstitution after alpha-beta-depleted transplantation in children. The study, taken as a whole, reports: T-cell numbers and diversity, one year after transplant, stemmed largely from T cells that were newly produced.

Unique molecular identifiers featured in how the TCRbeta library was prepared. TCRdb analysed the PCR reads with MiXCR anew, one entry per CDR3 protein. The data show roughly 200,000 distinct CDR3 sequences, with about 7% seen just once and about 5.9% held by the top ten. Germline CDR1 reads SGHVS; CDR2 reads FNYEAQ. Deletions cut 5 bases from V and 5 bases from J, with 7 bases between. This CDR3 is 12 amino acids long. The source material was PBMCs, sampled before TCRalphabeta/CD19-depleted stem cell transplant. This sequence originates from a boy aged 2-9 years with acute lymphoblastic leukemia, due to receive a stem cell transplant. This chain uses TRBV7-6 with TRBJ2-1, with D unclear. The CDR3 here is CASSHRDNEQFF. CDR3 DNA: TGTGCCAGCAGCCACCGGGACAATGAGCAGTTCTTC.